Listed below are T cell receptor beta chains from one sample, sequenced in a study of T cells after yellow fever vaccination. TCRdb re-derived calls from the 5' RACE reads in MiXCR, one entry per CDR3 protein. Of 350,000 to 550,000 distinct CDR3 sequences in the sample, around a sixth were seen once. Sequencing used PBMCs, obtained before the yellow fever booster vaccination. All receptors come from a young man who received the YFV17D yellow fever vaccine. Each CDR3 is given with its conserved first and last residue.

v_call,j_call,cdr3_aa
TRBV6-5,TRBJ2-2,CASSSTGTGVNGTGELFF
TRBV12-3/TRBV12-4,TRBJ2-3,CASSFWDYSTDTQYF
TRBV4-2,TRBJ2-1,CASSQGSGSFYNEQFF
TRBV7-9,TRBJ1-1,CASRQPGGTEAFF
TRBV5-6,TRBJ2-1,CASSWGLREQFF
TRBV24-1,TRBJ2-4,CATSEGGPWELAKNIQYF
TRBV6-5,TRBJ1-5,CATRRQGSNQPQHF
TRBV6-6,TRBJ2-7,CASTGTGGDVSAEQYF
TRBV6-6,TRBJ1-1,CASNPLHTEAFF
TRBV3-1,TRBJ2-2,CASSQDLQGGLFF